Below, 8 T cell receptor beta chains from the same sample are listed, as sequenced in a study of shared clonotypes between healthy human individuals. CD45RO-negative cells were positively selected for CCR7, leaving out terminally differentiated effector memory CD45RA+ cells. Sequenced by immunoSEQ multiplex PCR; TCRdb stores in-frame clones only, minus some. Among millions of clones listed, just under 95% were seen once. Specimen: naive CD8+ T cells sorted from blood. Receptors were obtained from a man aged 18 to 29 in good health.

The V call is TRBV2, the J call TRBJ2-7; D not certain. Germline assignment: CDR1 SNHLY and CDR2 FYNNEI. The CDR3 is 12 amino acids. V was trimmed by 1 base and J by 6 bases, leaving 7 bases between them. CDR3 sequence reads: CASSEELSEQYF. Here the CDR3 DNA reads TGTGCCAGCAGTGAAGAGCTGAGCGAGCAGTACTTC.

The genes are TRBV5-6 and TRBJ2-7; 8 bases line up with TRBD1. The CDR3 runs to 16 residues. J was trimmed by 3 bases and V by 4 bases; bases with no gene match: 12. The germline V gene encodes CDR1 SGHDT and CDR2 YYEEEE. This chain's CDR3 is CASSLSGQGGYYEQYF. DNA for the CDR3: TGTGCCAGCAGCCTCTCCGGACAGGGTGGGTACTACGAGCAGTACTTC.

To note about this clone: The sample contains more than one DNA sequence encoding this CDR3. The J gene is TRBJ2-7, the V gene TRBV2; D may be TRBD1 (6 bases). The CDR3 runs 13 residues. V was clipped by 4 bases and J by 0 bases, with 7 bases between them. Germline V gene lookup returns CDR1 SNHLY and CDR2 FYNNEI. This chain's CDR3 is CASSGGRSYEQYF. The CDR3 DNA follows: TGTGCCAGCAGTGGGGGGCGCTCCTACGAGCAGTACTTC.

The sample holds one count of this clone. This sequence joins TRBV30 and TRBJ2-1; tentatively, D is TRBD1 (6 bases). The length of the CDR3 is 14 residues. In germline, CDR1 is GTSNPN, CDR2 SVGIG (reference sequence). Trimming pared 1 base from V and 10 bases from J, leaving 17 bases between. In nucleotides, the CDR3 is TGTGCCTGGAGTGCAGGGGCCGGGGCGGACGAGCAGTTCTTC. The encoded protein is CAWSAGAGADEQFF.

This chain joins TRBV4-3 and TRBJ2-5; D may be TRBD2 (5 bases). The V gene's germline CDR1 is LGHNA and CDR2 YSLEER. The CDR3 sequence is 16 residues long. V was shortened by 0 bases and J by 1 base, with 12 bases between the two germline ends. The CDR3, as DNA: TGCGCCAGCAGCCAAGAGCGCGGGTCGCCCCAAGAGACCCAGTACTTC. Protein: CASSQERGSPQETQYF.

The rearrangement links TRBV7-8 to TRBJ1-5, with 11 bases that match TRBD1. The CDR3 is 16 residues long. CDR1 is SGHVS, CDR2 FQNEAQ, per germline. V shed 1 base and J 8 bases; nucleotides not matched to a gene: 7. In DNA form, the CDR3 reads TGTGCCAGCAGCTTAGACGGGACAGGGGGTAGCGAGCCCCAGCATTTT. Protein: CASSLDGTGGSEPQHF.

The V call is TRBV6-6, the J call TRBJ2-3, with 9 bases lining up with TRBD2. Trimming took 8 bases from V and 11 from J; bases not matched to a gene: 14. The CDR3 sequence is 14 residues long. Germline CDR1 and CDR2: MNHNY and SVGAGI (reference sequence). CDR3 in DNA: TGTGCCAGCTTCGCGGGGGGGCTGATCCACGGGCAGTATTTT. It codes for CASFAGGLIHGQYF.

The chain joins TRBV25-1 to TRBJ2-7; a possible D gene is TRBD2 (5 bases). The CDR3 is 16 residues long. V gave up 4 bases and J gave up 0 bases, with 16 bases separating them. Germline CDR1 MGHDK, CDR2 SYGVNS. CDR3: CASSGFGENDSYEQYF. In DNA form, the CDR3 reads TGTGCCAGCAGTGGCTTCGGGGAGAACGACTCCTACGAGCAGTACTTC.